This T cell receptor (beta chain) was sequenced during a study of blood T cell repertoires in COVID-19. Study details: There were acute and convalescent COVID-19 samples, and they came from the United States, Italy and Spain. The analysed material was cDNA or gDNA that came from T cells, B-cell-depleted T cells, or PBMCs.

Original handling: The assay estimated nucleated cells by amplifying reference gene primers. The table came from immunoSEQ multiplex PCR; TCRdb's copy has only in-frame clones and leaves some out. That table furnishes V, J and clone size, whereas the DNA furnished D and trimming. The data hold around 310,000 clones, with 90% observed a single time. The Seattle patients joined while their infection was active and were tracked longitudinally afterward. The CDR3 consists of 14 residues. CDR1 and CDR2 (germline): LNHDA, SQIVND (reference sequence). V lost 6 bases and J lost 4; bases outside the gene matches: 6.

This chain joins TRBV19 and TRBJ1-1, with 9 bases aligning to TRBD1. Sequenced input: peripheral blood. This sequence was found in a woman aged 40 to 50 with COVID-19, enrolled during active disease. CDR3 sequence reads: CASRTGGVGTEAFF. CDR3 DNA sequence: TGTGCCAGTAGGACAGGGGGGGTCGGCACTGAAGCTTTCTTT.